The 24 T cell receptor beta chains in this list originate from one sample, sequenced in a study of control samples from healthy donors and cancer patients. Repertoires were generated with immunoSEQ multiplex PCR, while TCRdb's copy carries only in-frame clones and drops some. The sample gives tens of thousands of clones, 84% of which show up once; about 38% is in the top ten. Sequencing was done on a sample of PBMCs. The receptors shown here come from a man in his 70s with lung cancer.

V is TRBV19 and J is TRBJ1-5; 8 bases line up with TRBD1. In germline, CDR1 is LNHDA, CDR2 SQIVND (reference sequence). The junction had 3 bases not matched to a gene; V was cut back by 7 bases and J by 1 base. The CDR3 sequence is 14 residues long. The CDR3 reads CASIRTGSNQPQHF. In DNA form, the CDR3 reads TGTGCCAGTATTCGGACAGGGAGCAATCAGCCCCAGCATTTT.

The CDR3 nucleotides read TGTGCCAGCAGCTTGGGCAGATCCTACGAGCAGTACTTC. This encodes CASSLGRSYEQYF. The rearrangement uses TRBV5-4 and TRBJ2-7; the D is unclear. V lost 0 bases and J 1 base, leaving 5 bases between the germline ends. Germline lookup yields CDR1 SGHNT and CDR2 YYREEE (reference sequence). The CDR3 is 13 residues long.

This clone was seen only a few times. Here the CDR3 reads CASSFDKSGNTIYF. For the CDR3, the DNA is TGTGCCAGCAGCTTCGACAAGTCCGGAAACACCATATATTTT. V and J are TRBV7-2 and TRBJ1-3; D is unclear. Trimming cost V 3 bases and J 4 bases, with 10 bases left between them. The CDR3 loop spans 14 amino acids. Germline-derived CDR1 and CDR2 are SGHTA and FQGNSA.

The chain is built from TRBV6-6 and TRBJ1-2; a possible D gene is TRBD1 (5 bases). Germline loops: CDR1 MNHNY, CDR2 SVGAGI (reference sequence). The CDR3 loop spans 14 amino acids. V was clipped by 2 bases and J by 3 bases, with 10 bases between them. CDR3 sequence: CASSYGGVDYGYTF. The CDR3 region has the DNA TGTGCCAGCAGTTACGGAGGGGTAGACTATGGCTACACCTTC.

The chain employs TRBV3-1 (or the pseudogene TRBV3-2) and TRBJ1-5, with TRBD1 as a possible D gene (6 bases). Germline CDR1 is LGHDT and CDR2 is YNNKEL (reference sequence). The CDR3 length is 15 residues. V was cut by 4 bases and J by 6 bases, with 16 bases left in between. CDR3 sequence (DNA): TGTGCCAGCAGCCCTACAGGGAACGGGGCTCAGCCCCAGCATTTT. It translates to CASSPTGNGAQPQHF.

The chain couples TRBV9 to TRBJ2-3, with 10 bases that match TRBD1. Per the germline V gene, CDR1 is SGDLS and CDR2 is YYNGEE. This CDR3 spans 16 amino acids. J gave up 5 bases and V 6 bases, and 12 bases lay outside the gene matches. The CDR3 reads CASNSFDRGQEDTQYF. The CDR3 DNA sequence: TGTGCCAGCAACTCGTTCGACAGGGGGCAGGAAGATACGCAGTATTTT.

Comments on this clone: Likely a read error: the CDR3 ends without its conserved phenylalanine or tryptophan. No DNA is shown, since the ends of the CDR3 on it are uncertain; the CDR3 is the one TCRdb lists. This CDR3 reads CASKCRGTR. The V call is TRBV19, the J call TRBJ2-7; the table's D gene call, TRBD2, was not cross checked with the DNA. Germline assignment: CDR1 LNHDA and CDR2 SQIVND (reference sequence). The CDR3 is 9 residues long, counting both termini.

This clone was observed a handful of times. The rearrangement uses TRBV19 and TRBJ2-7; TRBD1 is a possible D gene (6 bases). Germline CDR1 LNHDA, CDR2 SQIVND (reference sequence). The V end was cut by 0 bases, the J end by 5 bases, with 14 bases between. The CDR3 totals 15 residues. CDR3 sequence (DNA): TGTGCCAGTAGTATAGATCCCACTCGGACAGACGAGCAGTACTTC. Its protein product is CASSIDPTRTDEQYF.

The chain has TRBV5-1 and TRBJ2-2; TRBD2 matches at 14 bases. V lost 0 bases to trimming and J lost 0 bases; unmatched junction nucleotides: 1. The CDR3 covers 18 residues. Germline CDR1 is SGHRS and CDR2 is YFSETQ. The CDR3 reads CASSLGLAGGPNTGELFF. The CDR3 coding sequence is TGCGCCAGCAGCTTGGGACTAGCGGGGGGGCCGAACACCGGGGAGCTGTTTTTT.

The CDR3, as DNA: TGTGCCAGCAGTTGGGACAGGGGTAGGGAGACCCAGTACTTC. The encoded protein is CASSWDRGRETQYF. The chain links TRBV27 to TRBJ2-5; 10 bases align to TRBD1. Losses at the gene ends were 4 bases for V and 5 bases for J; bases not matched to a gene: 4. Germline lookup yields CDR1 MNHEY and CDR2 SMNVEV (reference sequence). The CDR3 length is 14 residues.

The chain is built from TRBV6-2 or TRBV6-3 and TRBJ2-1, with 7 bases matching TRBD2. Germline-derived CDR1 and CDR2 are MNHEY and SVGEGT. V dropped 5 bases and J dropped 2; count of bases not matched to a gene: 6. The CDR3 consists of 15 residues. CDR3 DNA sequence: TGTGCCAGCAGTACCCAGCGGGGAGCCTACAATGAGCAGTTCTTC. Its protein is CASSTQRGAYNEQFF.

This rearrangement joins TRBV7-2 to TRBJ1-6, with D tentatively TRBD1 (5 bases). Trimming cost V 7 bases and J 6 bases, with 13 bases left between them. The CDR3 has 14 residues. Per germline, CDR1 SGHTA and CDR2 FQGNSA. The CDR3 loop reads CASTPGGFNSPLHF. CDR3 bases: TGTGCCAGCACCCCCGGGGGTTTTAATTCACCCCTCCACTTT.

The J gene is TRBJ2-7, the V gene TRBV3-1 (or the pseudogene TRBV3-2); 7 nucleotides line up with TRBD1. The CDR3 is 14 residues long. Germline trimming cut 2 bases from V and 6 bases from J; bases unmatched to any gene: 7. Germline V gene data show CDR1 as LGHDT and CDR2 as YNNKEL (reference sequence). CDR3 coding DNA: TGTGCCAGCAGCCAACCCGGACAGGCTCGCGAGCAGTACTTC. It encodes CASSQPGQAREQYF.

This clone showed up just a few times. This rearrangement joins TRBV15 to TRBJ1-1; D unclear. CDR1 LNHNV and CDR2 YYDKDF come from the germline V gene (reference sequence). V was cut by 0 bases and J by 6 bases, with 8 bases left in between. This CDR3 region has 13 residues. CDR3 DNA sequence: TGTGCCACCAGCAGAGATCGCCGGTCTGAAGCTTTCTTT. Translation: CATSRDRRSEAFF.

The chain recombines TRBV9 with TRBJ2-3, with 7 bases that match TRBD2. J lost 1 base, V lost 4 bases, and 3 bases had no gene match. Germline V gene data show CDR1 as SGDLS and CDR2 as YYNGEE. The length of the CDR3 is 14 residues. This CDR3 is CASSPGGGTDTQYF. The CDR3 coding sequence is TGTGCCAGCAGCCCTGGGGGGGGCACAGATACGCAGTATTTT. The whole variable domain, remainder taken from reference TRBV9 and TRBJ2-3, is DSGVTQTPKHLITATGQRVTLRCSPRSGDLSVYWYQQSLDQGLQFLIQYYNGEERAKGNILERFSAQQFPDLHSELNLSSLELGDSALYFCASSPGGGTDTQYFGPGTRLTVL.

The J gene is TRBJ2-7, the V gene TRBV6-2 or TRBV6-3; D call uncertain. Germline-derived CDR1 and CDR2 are MNHEY and SVGEGT. The CDR3 loop spans 15 amino acids. V lost 4 bases and J 0 bases, leaving 13 bases between the germline ends. CDR3 region: CASSSTAQNSYEQYF. CDR3 bases: TGTGCCAGCAGTTCCACAGCCCAGAACTCCTACGAGCAGTACTTC.

In regard to this clone: Compared with germline, one end of the junction differs, possibly owing to a read error. This same CDR3 is encoded by further DNA sequences in the sample. This chain joins TRBV9 and TRBJ2-7; 11 bases fit TRBD1. Germline V CDR1 and CDR2: SGDLS, YYNGEE. This CDR3 has 14 residues. DNA of the CDR3: TGCGCCAGCAGCCCGGACAGGGGGCCCTACGAGCAGTACTTC. As protein: CASSPDRGPYEQYF. The full variable domain, with the rest looked up from reference TRBV9 and TRBJ2-7, is DSGVTQTPKHLITATGQRVTLRCSPRSGDLSVYWYQQSLDQGLQFLIQYYNGEERAKGNILERFSAQQFPDLHSELNLSSLELGDSALYFCASSPDRGPYEQYFGPGTRLTVT.

The rearrangement joins TRBV5-1 to TRBJ1-3; D is unclear. Germline values: CDR1 SGHRS, CDR2 YFSETQ. Trimming shortened V by 4 bases and J by 2 bases, and 13 bases separated the two germline ends. The CDR3 is made up of 15 amino acids. The CDR3 DNA follows: TGCGCCAGCAGCAGGGAGTGGGGAACTGGAAACACCATATATTTT. Protein product: CASSREWGTGNTIYF.

This clone was counted once. The chain combines TRBV6-1 with TRBJ2-4; D may be TRBD1 (5 bases). The germline V gene encodes CDR1 MNHNS and CDR2 SASEGT. Between the trimmed V and J ends, which lost 1 base and 8 bases, there was a span of 9 bases. The CDR3 consists of 13 residues. This CDR3 reads CASSEGRVDIQYF. The CDR3 DNA reads as TGTGCCAGCAGTGAAGGCAGGGTAGACATTCAGTACTTC.

The rearrangement links TRBV2 to TRBJ2-2, with D perhaps matching TRBD2 (6 bases). V lost 6 bases, J lost 2 bases, and 13 bases lay in between. CDR1 and CDR2 from the germline V gene are SNHLY and FYNNEI. The CDR3 runs 15 residues. The CDR3 sequence: CASSGLAPNTGELFF. DNA for the CDR3: TGTGCCAGCAGCGGGCTAGCGCCTAACACCGGGGAGCTGTTTTTT.

The count of this clone is one. The CDR3 region is CASSLQGGINQPQHF. CDR3 sequence (DNA): TGTGCCAGCAGCTTACAAGGGGGCATTAATCAGCCCCAGCATTTT. The chain carries TRBV7-8 and TRBJ1-5, with TRBD1 matching over 7 bases. The CDR3 runs 15 residues. Germline trimming cut 2 bases from V and 4 bases from J; bases unmatched to any gene: 5. Germline V CDR1 and CDR2: SGHVS, FQNEAQ.

This chain links TRBV28 with TRBJ1-6, with 7 bases identical to TRBD1. The CDR3 consists of 13 residues. The germline V gene encodes CDR1 MDHEN and CDR2 SYDVKM. J gave up 7 bases and V 8 bases, and 5 bases lay outside the gene matches. The CDR3 loop reads CASRDRINSPLHF. Here the CDR3 DNA reads TGTGCCAGCCGGGACAGAATCAATTCACCCCTCCACTTT.

This sequence joins TRBV2 and TRBJ1-2; perhaps TRBD1 as D (6 bases). This CDR3 has 15 residues. Germline V gene sequence: CDR1 SNHLY, CDR2 FYNNEI. With 5 bases removed from V and 2 bases from J, the gap between germline ends came to 15 bases. The CDR3 sequence is CASSRGGAENYGYTF. Here the CDR3 DNA reads TGTGCCAGCAGTCGAGGGGGAGCCGAAAACTATGGCTACACCTTC.

This clone occurred once. The chain employs TRBV3-1 (or the pseudogene TRBV3-2) and TRBJ1-2, with a possible D match to TRBD1 (5 bases). This CDR3 is 13 amino acids long. Deletions cut 1 base from V and 7 bases from J, with 10 bases between. Looked up from germline, CDR1 is LGHDT and CDR2 is YNNKEL (reference sequence). The chain's CDR3 is CASSQVGGSGYTF. In DNA, the CDR3 is TGTGCCAGCAGCCAAGTCGGGGGAAGTGGCTACACCTTC.